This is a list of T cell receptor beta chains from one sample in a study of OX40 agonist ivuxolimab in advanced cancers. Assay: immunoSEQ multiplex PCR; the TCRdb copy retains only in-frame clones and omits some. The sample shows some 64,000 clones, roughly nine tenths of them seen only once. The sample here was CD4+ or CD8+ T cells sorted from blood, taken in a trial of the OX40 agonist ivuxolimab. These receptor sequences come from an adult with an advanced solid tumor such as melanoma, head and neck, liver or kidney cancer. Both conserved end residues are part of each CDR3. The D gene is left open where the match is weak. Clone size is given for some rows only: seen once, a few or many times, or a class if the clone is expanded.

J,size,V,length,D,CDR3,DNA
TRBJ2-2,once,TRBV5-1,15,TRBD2,CASSYREANTGELFF,TGCGCCAGCAGCTACCGGGAGGCGAACACCGGGGAGCTGTTTTTT
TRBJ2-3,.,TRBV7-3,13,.,CASSLIHPDTQYF,TGTGCCAGCAGCTTAATTCATCCGGATACGCAGTATTTT
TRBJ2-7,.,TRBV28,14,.,CASSLSGQNYEQYF,TGTGCCAGCAGTTTATCCGGCCAGAACTACGAGCAGTACTTC
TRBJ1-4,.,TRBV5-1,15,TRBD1,CASSLRDSLNEKLFF,TGCGCCAGCAGCCTCCGGGACAGCCTTAATGAAAAACTGTTTTTT
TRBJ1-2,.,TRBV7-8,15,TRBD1,CASSLIDRGHYGYTF,TGTGCCAGCAGCCTAATAGACAGGGGCCACTATGGCTACACCTTC
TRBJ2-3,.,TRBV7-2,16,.,CASSLALARSTDTQYF,TGTGCCAGCAGCTTAGCGCTAGCGCGCTCCACAGATACGCAGTATTTT
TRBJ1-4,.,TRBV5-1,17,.,CASSLGLAGATNEKLFF,TGCGCCAGCAGCTTGGGCCTTGCAGGAGCAACTAATGAAAAACTGTTTTTT
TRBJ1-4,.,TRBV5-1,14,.,CASSMGRLNEKLFF,TGCGCCAGCAGTATGGGACGTCTGAATGAAAAACTGTTTTTT
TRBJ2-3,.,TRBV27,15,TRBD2,CASSLTGRGTDTQYF,TGTGCCAGCAGTTTAACGGGGAGGGGCACAGATACGCAGTATTTT
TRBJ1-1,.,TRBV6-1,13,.,CASTVRENTEAFF,TGTGCCAGCACAGTCAGGGAGAACACTGAAGCTTTCTTT
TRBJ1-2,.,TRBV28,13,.,CASRRDGNYGYTF,TGTGCCAGCAGACGGGACGGCAACTATGGCTACACCTTC
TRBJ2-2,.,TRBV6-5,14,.,CASSYRPFTGELFF,TGTGCCAGCAGTTACCGGCCTTTCACCGGGGAGCTGTTTTTT
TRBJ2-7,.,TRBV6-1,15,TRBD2,CASILAGVSSYEQYF,TGTGCCAGCATACTAGCGGGAGTCTCGAGCTACGAGCAGTACTTC
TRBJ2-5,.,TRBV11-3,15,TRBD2,CASSSLQGSGGTQYF,TGTGCCAGCAGCTCCCTGCAAGGTAGCGGGGGGACCCAGTACTTC
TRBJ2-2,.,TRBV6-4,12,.,CASSDVSGELFF,TGTGCCAGCAGTGACGTATCCGGGGAGCTGTTTTTT
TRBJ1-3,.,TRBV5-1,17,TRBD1,CASSDYRDRGHGNTIYF,TGCGCCAGCAGCGACTACAGGGACAGGGGGCATGGAAACACCATATATTTT
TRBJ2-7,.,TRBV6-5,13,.,CASGRDVVYEQYF,TGTGCCAGCGGCCGGGACGTCGTCTACGAGCAGTACTTC
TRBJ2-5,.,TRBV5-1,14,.,CASSRGTLEETQYF,TGCGCCAGCAGCAGAGGGACTTTGGAGGAGACCCAGTACTTC
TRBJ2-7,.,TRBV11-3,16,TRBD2,CASSLGLAGPTYEQYF,TGTGCCAGCAGCTTAGGATTAGCGGGACCCACCTACGAGCAGTACTTC
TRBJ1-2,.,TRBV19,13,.,CASSREIALGYTF,TGTGCCAGTAGTCGGGAAATTGCATTGGGCTACACCTTC
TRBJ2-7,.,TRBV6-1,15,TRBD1,CASSLGQGSSYEQYF,TGTGCCAGCAGTCTTGGACAGGGGAGCTCCTACGAGCAGTACTTC
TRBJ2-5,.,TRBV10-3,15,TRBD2,CAIRGTSGGEETQYF,TGTGCCATCAGAGGGACTAGCGGGGGGGAAGAGACCCAGTACTTC
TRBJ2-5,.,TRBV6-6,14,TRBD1,CASRQGQNQETQYF,TGTGCCAGCAGACAGGGACAGAACCAAGAGACCCAGTACTTC
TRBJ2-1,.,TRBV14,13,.,CASSPSRSNEQFF,TGTGCCAGCAGCCCGAGCAGGAGCAATGAGCAGTTCTTC
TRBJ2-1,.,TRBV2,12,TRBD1,CASLTGLGEQFF,TGTGCCAGCCTGACAGGGTTAGGTGAGCAGTTCTTC
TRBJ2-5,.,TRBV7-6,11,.,CASSRGETQYF,TGTGCCAGCAGCCGGGGCGAGACCCAGTACTTC
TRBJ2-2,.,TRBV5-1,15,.,CASSTAGQQTGELFF,TGCGCCAGCAGCACCGCGGGACAGCAGACCGGGGAGCTGTTTTTT
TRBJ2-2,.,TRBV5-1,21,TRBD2,CASSYGTSGGGRLWNTGELFF,TGCGCCAGCAGCTACGGGACTAGCGGGGGTGGCCGCCTATGGAACACCGGGGAGCTGTTTTTT
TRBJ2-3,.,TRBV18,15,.,CASSPSSTSTDTQYF,TGTGCCAGCTCACCGAGTAGCACTAGCACAGATACGCAGTATTTT
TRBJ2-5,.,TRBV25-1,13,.,CASSVGARETQYF,TGTGCCAGCAGTGTTGGGGCGCGGGAGACCCAGTACTTC
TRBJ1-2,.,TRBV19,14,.,CASSIRGQNYGYTF,TGTGCCAGTAGTATTCGGGGGCAGAACTATGGCTACACCTTC
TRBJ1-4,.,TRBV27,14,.,CATASGGHEEELFF,TGTGCCACCGCCTCGGGGGGACATGAAGAGGAACTGTTTTTT
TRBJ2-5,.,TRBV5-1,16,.,CASSFEGVGGQETQYF,TGCGCCAGCAGCTTTGAAGGGGTTGGCGGCCAAGAGACCCAGTACTTC
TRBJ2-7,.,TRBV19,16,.,CASSIGQGIASYEQYF,TGTGCCAGTAGTATAGGCCAGGGGATCGCGTCTTACGAGCAGTACTTC
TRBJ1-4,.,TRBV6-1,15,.,CASSEYGGSNEKLFF,TGTGCCAGCAGTGAATATGGGGGGTCTAATGAAAAACTGTTTTTT
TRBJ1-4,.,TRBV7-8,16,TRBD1,CASTIVTGGYNEKLFF,TGTGCCAGCACCATAGTCACAGGGGGCTATAATGAAAAACTGTTTTTT
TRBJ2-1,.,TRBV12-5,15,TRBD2,CASGSSGSFYNEQFF,TGTGCTAGTGGTTCTAGCGGGAGTTTCTACAATGAGCAGTTCTTC
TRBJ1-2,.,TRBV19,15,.,CASSRAGTPRYGYTF,TGTGCCAGTAGTCGTGCTGGGACCCCTCGATATGGCTACACCTTC
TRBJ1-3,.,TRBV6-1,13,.,CASSLQGGNTIYF,TGTGCCAGCAGCCTACAGGGAGGAAACACCATATATTTT
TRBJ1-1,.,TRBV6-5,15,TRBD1,CASSNRQGANTEAFF,TGTGCCAGCAGTAACCGACAGGGAGCGAACACTGAAGCTTTCTTT
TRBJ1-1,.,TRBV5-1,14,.,CASSLAQLNTEAFF,TGCGCCAGCAGCTTGGCGCAGCTGAACACTGAAGCTTTCTTT
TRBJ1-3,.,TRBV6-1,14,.,CASISDGRPGTIYF,TGTGCCAGCATTTCGGACGGGAGACCGGGCACCATATATTTT
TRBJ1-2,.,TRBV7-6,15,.,CASSLDGDGLYGYTF,TGTGCCAGCAGCTTAGATGGAGACGGGCTCTATGGCTACACCTTC
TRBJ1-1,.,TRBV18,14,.,CASSPFPANTEAFF,TGTGCCAGCTCACCGTTCCCAGCCAACACTGAAGCTTTCTTT
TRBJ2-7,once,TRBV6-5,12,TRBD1,CASRPTGGEQYF,TGTGCCAGCAGACCCACAGGGGGCGAGCAGTACTTC
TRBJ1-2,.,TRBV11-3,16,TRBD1,CASSPDRARFLIRYTF,TGTGCCAGCAGCCCAGACAGGGCCCGATTCCTAATACGCTACACCTTC
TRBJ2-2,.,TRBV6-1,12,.,CASRSDGGELFF,TGTGCCAGCAGGTCGGACGGCGGGGAGCTGTTTTTT
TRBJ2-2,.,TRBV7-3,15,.,CASRKTTANTGELFF,TGTGCCAGCAGAAAGACAACCGCTAACACCGGGGAGCTGTTTTTT
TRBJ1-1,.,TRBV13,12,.,CASSSQAAGAFF,TGTGCCAGCAGCTCCCAGGCTGCGGGAGCTTTCTTT
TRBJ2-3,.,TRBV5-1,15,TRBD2,CASSLATGGRNTQYF,TGCGCCAGCAGCTTGGCAACAGGCGGGAGAAATACGCAGTATTTT
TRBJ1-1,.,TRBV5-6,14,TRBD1,CASSRTGVNTEAFF,TGTGCCAGCAGCCGGACAGGGGTTAACACTGAAGCTTTCTTT
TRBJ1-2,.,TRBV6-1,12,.,CASSDRHYGYTF,TGTGCCAGCAGTGACAGACACTATGGCTACACCTTC
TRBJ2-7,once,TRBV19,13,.,CASSAGDIYEQYF,TGTGCCAGTTCAGCAGGGGACATCTACGAGCAGTACTTC
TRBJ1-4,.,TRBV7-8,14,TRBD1,CASSPRQGNEKLFF,TGTGCCAGCAGCCCACGACAGGGGAATGAAAAACTGTTTTTT